This entry features one TCR beta chain sequence. The protocol was immunoSEQ multiplex PCR, while the TCRdb copy is restricted to in-frame clones and leaves out a portion. The sample contains about 370,000 clones, 80% to 90% of which appear only once. CDR3 length equals 15 residues. J gave up 1 base and V 5 bases, and 7 bases lay outside the gene matches. The germline gives CDR1 SGHAT, CDR2 FQDESV (reference sequence). These data are taken from a study of blood T cell repertoires in COVID-19. The chain employs TRBV11-1 and TRBJ2-5; 7 positions match TRBD2. The specimen was peripheral blood. This receptor was taken from a woman aged 30 to 39 with COVID-19, enrolled during active disease. The CDR3 DNA follows: TGTGCCAGCAGCCTCCGGGACTACCCCCAAGAGACCCAGTACTTC. Protein sequence: CASSLRDYPQETQYF.